The clone carrying this T cell receptor (beta chain) was seen a few times. This sample stems from a study of T-cell reconstitution after alpha-beta-depleted transplantation in children. Researchers prepared the TCRbeta library using unique molecular identifiers, the study reports. TCRdb re-called the PCR reads with MiXCR, one entry per CDR3 protein. The sample lists 200,000 to 300,000 distinct CDR3 sequences; approximately 12% were seen once. The CDR3 loop spans 18 amino acids. Germline assignment: CDR1 SGHAT and CDR2 FQNNGV. J was trimmed by 0 bases and V by 5 bases; bases with no gene match: 4. The TCR sequence derives from a human donor who donated a stem cell graft to a child with acute lymphoblastic leukemia. J is TRBJ2-2 and V is TRBV11-2; 15 nucleotides line up with TRBD2. This specimen was PBMCs from the stem cell graft donor, taken from the stem cell graft. The CDR3 DNA sequence: TGTGCCAGCAGCCTTGGACTAGCGGGAGGGGCGAACACCGGGGAGCTGTTTTTT. It codes for CASSLGLAGGANTGELFF.